Listed here are 3 T cell receptor beta chains from one sample, sequenced in a study of CD8 T cells in ankylosing spondylitis. TCRdb re-called the 5' RACE reads through MiXCR, storing one row per CDR3 protein. This sample yields some 90,000 distinct CDR3 sequences, of which 25% to 35% are seen a single time; around 59% belongs to the top ten. The source material was blood, either unsorted or a sorted T cell fraction (not recorded which). These TCRs come from a male donor with ankylosing spondylitis or in good health (not recorded which).

A remark on this clonotype: One junction end does not reproduce the germline sequence, and a read error may be involved. This chain joins TRBV5-1 and TRBJ1-5; 7 positions agree with TRBD1. This CDR3 contains 15 residues. Germline CDR1 and CDR2: SGHRS and YFSETQ. The DNA of the CDR3 is TGCGCCGGCAGCTTGACAGGGATGAGCAATCAGCCCCAGCATTTT. It yields the protein CAGSLTGMSNQPQHF.

V is TRBV5-6 and J is TRBJ2-3; possible D gene TRBD1, 6 bases. Germline-derived CDR1 and CDR2 are SGHDT and YYEEEE. The CDR3 is made up of 14 amino acids. The ends were cut back, 2 bases at V and 4 bases at J, with 11 bases in the middle. The CDR3 protein is CASSFSGDADTQYF. The CDR3 DNA reads as TGTGCCAGCAGCTTTTCAGGGGACGCAGATACGCAGTATTTT.

Regarding this clonotype: At one of its ends the junction is not consistent with the germline gene, which may arise from a read error. The chain has TRBV5-5 and TRBJ1-1; tentatively, D is TRBD1 (5 bases). This CDR3 contains 12 residues. Germline assignment: CDR1 SGHKS and CDR2 YYEKEE (reference sequence). The CDR3 region has the DNA TGCGCCAGCAGCTCCGGGGGCACTGAAGCTTTCTTT. Its protein is CASSSGGTEAFF.